Detailed here is one TCR beta chain. This clonotype has just a few counts. What antigen it recognizes has not been identified. Base qualities are missing; no much larger clone stands one base away. Germline trimming: 2 bases from V, 9 bases from J; junction bases outside gene matches: 5. Via the germline V gene, CDR1 is KGHDR and CDR2 SFDVKD. From its cysteine to its phenylalanine, the CDR3 spans 14 amino acids. The read is trimmed to its CDR3 DNA, 42 bases read in frame from base 1. This sample is part of a study of response to subunit inactivated influenza vaccine (dated by TCRdb to 2017 to 2018). Concerning the study at large: The study used deep quantitative T cell receptor repertoire profiling to track responses to a trivalent subunit inactivated influenza vaccine. What the research found in general, with its limitations: The authors proposed that each seasonal influenza vaccination may bring in only a limited number of new T cells.

Receptor amplification or capture employed RT-PCR. TCRdb names Illumina HiSeq 2500 as the instrument used. Through fastp at Q25 and MiXCR, TCRdb rebuilt clones from the public reads, retaining in-frame beta chains. When rows share a CDR3 protein, they turn into one entry using the most common DNA and genes. Counted in this sample were 550,000 to 800,000 distinct CDR3 sequences; 15% to 18% of them appeared once. The ten most abundant clones make up more than 9% of the sample. The rearranged segments are TRBV24-1 and TRBJ2-1; the central 8 bases match TRBD2. The receptor comes from a middle-aged man who received an inactivated influenza vaccine. Donor details come from another sample of the same person, matched by shared clones. The source was PBMCs from blood, collected about 13 days after vaccination. At the DNA level, the sequence is TGTGCCACCAGTGATTCCTTAGCGGGAAGTGAGCAGTTCTTC. Its protein is CATSDSLAGSEQFF.